The TCR beta chain under discussion was sequenced for a study of blood T cell repertoires in COVID-19. Assay used: immunoSEQ multiplex PCR; TCRdb lists only in-frame clones, some missing. The table lists 310,000 or so clones, 75% to 90% of them singletons, with about 9.5% in the top ten. Individuals aged roughly 18 to 95 years were recruited from 24 US areas. Clinical history as reported by participants underpinned cohort assignment. Two negative PCRs, clearance, or symptom resolution had been documented for recovered Cohort 3 donors. Per the germline V gene, CDR1 is KGHSH and CDR2 is LQKENI. This CDR3 is built from 17 residues. The J segment lost 4 bases and the V segment lost 0 bases, leaving 6 bases of the junction unmatched.

The sequenced sample consisted of PBMCs or T cells enriched from blood (not recorded which). The receptor's source is a woman aged 35 to 49 who had recovered from COVID-19. V gene TRBV18 combines with J gene TRBJ2-7, with 13 positions matching TRBD2. CDR3 in amino acids: CASSPPGRLAGGYEQYF. CDR3 sequence (DNA): TGTGCCAGCTCACCACCCGGGCGACTAGCGGGAGGATACGAGCAGTACTTC. The complete variable domain, with remaining parts taken from reference TRBV18 and TRBJ2-7, reads NAGVMQNPRHLVRRRGQEARLRCSPMKGHSHVYWYRQLPEEGLKFMVYLQKENIIDESGMPKERFSAEFPKEGPSILRIQQVVRGDSAAYFCASSPPGRLAGGYEQYFGPGTRLTVT.